This T cell receptor beta chain derives from a study of blood T cell repertoires in COVID-19 (dated by TCRdb to the early 2020s). Notes on the research overall: Collaborator samples came from the United States, Italy and Spain and covered acute and convalescent phases of COVID-19. The dataset comprised deeply sampled blood TCRbeta repertoires from subjects exposed to, actively infected with, or recovered from COVID-19. HLA class I and class II types, where available, came from metadata supplied by the sample provider rather than from assay-based typing. The prospective study material was composed of cDNA or gDNA derived from T cells, B-cell-depleted T cells, or PBMCs. The repertoires were made available in a free public database intended to serve as a resource for research on the immune response to SARS-CoV-2. A de-identified subject ID, COVID-19 status, age in years and sex were almost always included in the sample metadata. Samples came from the ongoing ImmuneRACE study (first 160 participants) plus 1,254 subjects from 6 global collaborators. Results the study describes overall, beyond this receptor: The quantity of clinical and demographic metadata differed by source and by participant and was supplied without curation.

As to this clone: Its antigen remains undetermined. No quality values exist for individual bases; no much larger clone is one base distant.

TCRbeta CDR3 regions were amplified from genomic DNA by means of the immunoSEQ Assay, a bias-controlled multiplex PCR. The original pipeline was this. The number of nucleated cells in each sample was estimated by amplification of reference gene primers within the assay. To quantify the absolute abundance of each unique TCRbeta CDR3 rearrangement, sequence reads were collapsed and filtered. For each sample, productive Simpson clonality was calculated as the square root of Simpson's diversity index over productive rearrangements. TCRdb took over this immuneACCESS table, retaining in-frame rearrangements with V and J assigned. Such tables are incomplete; in checked studies, under half of the missing clones stem from an unresolved V gene, and the remainder is unexplained. V, J and clone size derive from that table, while D and trimming were established from the DNA sequence. Here the sample has some 240,000 clones; 82% occur a single time. The ten largest clonotypes hold around 11% of the sample.

Whole blood was collected in K2EDTA tubes by collaborating institutions according to the institutions' own protocols. Collaborator samples were shipped for TCRbeta analysis as frozen whole blood, isolated PBMCs, or DNA extracted from either sample type. The V end loses 2 bases and the J end loses 3 bases, and a stretch of 7 bases separates them. Per the germline V gene, SGHAT is the CDR1 and FQNNGV is the CDR2. The CDR3 sequence holds 13 residues, the cysteine and phenylalanine included. Just the 39-base CDR3 DNA is kept, in frame starting at base 1. Sequenced sample: peripheral blood. The sequence was obtained from a woman aged 60 to 75 with active or convalescent COVID-19. The chain uses TRBV11-2 and TRBJ1-2; no D gene can be assigned with confidence. The nucleotides read TGTGCCAGCAGCTTAATAAATGACTATGGCTACACCTTC. It translates as CASSLINDYGYTF. Extended through the reference TRBV11-2 and TRBJ1-2 proteins, this CDR3 yields the full variable domain: EAGVAQSPRYKIIEKRQSVAFWCNPISGHATLYWYQQILGQGPKLLIQFQNNGVVDDSQLPKDRFSAERLKGVDSTLKIQPAKLEDSAVYLCASSLINDYGYTFGSGTRLTVV.